Following are 15 T cell receptor beta chains from one sample sequenced in a study of neurological immune-mediated disorders. MiXCR, applied by TCRdb to the 5' RACE reads, yields one record per CDR3 protein. The sample carries roughly 23,000 distinct CDR3 sequences, 8.5% to 12% recorded once. The sample consisted of PBMCs. These receptors were collected from a woman in her sixties with HTLV-1-associated myelopathy (HAM/TSP).

This clonotype occurred many times. This chain uses TRBV5-1 with TRBJ2-7; tentatively, D is TRBD1 (5 bases). V was pared by 4 bases and J by 4 bases, with 15 bases between. CDR3 length: 14 amino acids. CDR1 and CDR2 (germline): SGHRS, YFSETQ. The chain's CDR3 is CASSPKTAGYEQYF. In nucleotides, the CDR3 is TGCGCCAGCAGCCCCAAGACGGCAGGGTACGAGCAGTACTTC. The full variable domain, in which reference TRBV5-1 and TRBJ2-7 provide the parts outside the CDR3, is KAGVTQTPRYLIKTRGQQVTLSCSPISGHRSVSWYQQTPGQGLQFLFEYFSETQRNKGNFPGRFSGRQFSNSRSEMNVSTLELGDSALYLCASSPKTAGYEQYFGPGTRLTVT.

This clonotype was seen ten or more times. The chain is built from TRBV12-3 or TRBV12-4 and TRBJ2-2, with 7 bases aligning to TRBD2. CDR3 length equals 14 residues. V lost 10 bases and J lost 0; bases outside the gene matches: 5. The CDR3 nucleotides read TGTGCCACCAGGACTAGACCGAACACCGGGGAGCTGTTTTTT. It specifies CATRTRPNTGELFF.

This clonotype rates as medium-sized. V usage is TRBV4-1 and J usage is TRBJ1-6; D may be TRBD1 (6 bases). The ends were cut back, 4 bases at V and 7 bases at J, with 32 bases in the middle. CDR1 is MGHRA, CDR2 YSYEKL, per germline. The CDR3 sequence is 21 residues long. The CDR3 protein is CASSPVRIMMTRQDLNSPLHF. In DNA form, the CDR3 reads TGCGCCAGCAGCCCAGTACGCATAATGATGACTAGACAGGACTTGAATTCACCCCTCCACTTT.

This clonotype was seen at least ten times. V is TRBV20-1 and J is TRBJ1-1; D not resolved. Germline values: CDR1 DFQATT, CDR2 SNEGSKA (reference sequence). Trimming took 0 bases from V and 4 from J, leaving 21 bases between them. The CDR3 runs 17 residues. This CDR3 reads CSARDPAGPLGLTEAFF. The CDR3 DNA reads TGCAGTGCTAGAGACCCTGCCGGGCCCCTGGGCCTCACTGAAGCTTTCTTT.

This clonotype came up many times. The rearrangement uses TRBV19 and TRBJ1-1; 7 nucleotides line up with TRBD1. The CDR3 length is 13 residues. V was clipped by 7 bases and J by 3 bases; unmatched bases: 5. Germline CDR1 and CDR2: LNHDA and SQIVND (reference sequence). The CDR3 spells CASTFTGDTEAFF. The DNA for the CDR3 is TGTGCCAGTACCTTCACAGGGGACACTGAAGCTTTCTTT.

This sequence joins TRBV29-1 and TRBJ2-7; D remains unclear. The CDR3 runs to 15 residues. The germline V gene encodes CDR1 SQVTM and CDR2 ANQGSEA. CDR3 amino acids: CSARAAFGYSYEQYF. In DNA form, the CDR3 reads TGCAGTGCTAGAGCCGCGTTTGGGTACTCCTACGAGCAGTACTTC.

This clonotype was detected many times. CDR3 loop: CASSVDWGDQPQHF. CDR3 DNA: TGTGCCAGCAGTGTAGACTGGGGAGATCAGCCCCAGCATTTT. The V call is TRBV2, the J call TRBJ1-5, with D hard to call. The CDR3 has 14 residues. CDR1 SNHLY and CDR2 FYNNEI come from the germline V gene. V lost 4 bases and J 5 bases, leaving 12 bases between the germline ends.

This clonotype was counted many times. The rearrangement uses TRBV11-2 and TRBJ2-7, with TRBD1 matching 8 bases. The CDR3 length is 15 residues. Germline-derived CDR1 and CDR2 are SGHAT and FQNNGV. V shed 3 bases and J 2 bases; nucleotides not matched to a gene: 6. The CDR3 is CASSLRTGRTYEQYF. CDR3 DNA: TGTGCCAGCAGCTTGAGGACAGGGCGAACCTACGAGCAGTACTTC. The complete variable domain, with remaining parts taken from reference TRBV11-2 and TRBJ2-7, reads EAGVAQSPRYKIIEKRQSVAFWCNPISGHATLYWYQQILGQGPKLLIQFQNNGVVDDSQLPKDRFSAERLKGVDSTLKIQPAKLEDSAVYLCASSLRTGRTYEQYFGPGTRLTVT.

The V and J genes are TRBV7-9 and TRBJ2-3, with 8 bases that match TRBD1. The V gene's germline CDR1 is SEHNR and CDR2 FQNEAQ (reference sequence). Germline trimming cut 4 bases from V and 1 base from J; bases unmatched to any gene: 4. This CDR3 spans 15 amino acids. The CDR3 spells CASSSTGAGTDTQYF. The CDR3 nucleotides are TGTGCCAGCAGCTCGACAGGGGCCGGCACAGATACGCAGTATTTT. Full variable domain (outside the CDR3, taken from reference TRBV7-9 and TRBJ2-3): DTGVSQNPRHKITKRGQNVTFRCDPISEHNRLYWYRQTLGQGPEFLTYFQNEAQLEKSRLLSDRFSAERPKGSFSTLEIQRTEQGDSAMYLCASSSTGAGTDTQYFGPGTRLTVL.

This clonotype occurred many times. This chain links TRBV15 with TRBJ2-1, with 8 positions matching TRBD2. CDR1 LNHNV and CDR2 YYDKDF come from the germline V gene (reference sequence). V was pared by 3 bases and J by 7 bases, with 8 bases of the junction left unmatched. The CDR3 totals 15 residues. This chain's CDR3 is CATSRTGGSLNEQFF. CDR3 sequence (DNA): TGTGCCACCAGCAGGACGGGGGGGTCCCTAAATGAGCAGTTCTTC.

The rearrangement joins TRBV20-1 to TRBJ2-7; D not resolved. Germline lookup yields CDR1 DFQATT and CDR2 SNEGSKA (reference sequence). The CDR3 runs to 11 residues. Trimming left V 5 bases short and J 3 bases short, with 8 bases between. CDR3 DNA sequence: TGCAGTGCTCGCCTCGGCTACGAGCAGTACTTC. Translated, it gives CSARLGYEQYF.

This clonotype showed up many times. The chain combines TRBV5-1 with TRBJ1-2; a possible D gene is TRBD1 (6 bases). The CDR3 is 14 residues long. Germline values: CDR1 SGHRS, CDR2 YFSETQ. V was shortened by 3 bases and J by 7 bases, with 16 bases between the two germline ends. The DNA for the CDR3 is TGCGCCAGCAGCTCTACAGGGACCTCGGTTGGCTACACCTTC. As protein: CASSSTGTSVGYTF.

By share, this clonotype ranks as medium-sized (0.01 to 0.1%). V usage is TRBV10-3 and J usage is TRBJ2-5; possibly TRBD2 for D (5 bases). From germline, CDR1 is ENHRY and CDR2 SYGVKD. Trimming took off 4 bases at V and 4 bases at J, with 7 bases between the two ends. The CDR3 spans 12 residues. The CDR3, as DNA: TGTGCCATCAGTGTCGGACTAGAGACCCAGTACTTC. Translating it yields CAISVGLETQYF.

Many counts were recorded for this clonotype. The chain employs TRBV30 and TRBJ1-2; D is ambiguous. CDR3 length equals 15 residues. V was shortened by 0 bases and J by 1 base, with 12 bases between the two germline ends. Germline loops: CDR1 GTSNPN, CDR2 SVGIG (reference sequence). The CDR3, as DNA: TGTGCCTGGAGTGTACGATGGTCTCTTAACTATGGCTACACCTTC. Translated, it gives CAWSVRWSLNYGYTF.

This clonotype was seen repeatedly, ten times or more. The chain carries TRBV5-6 and TRBJ1-1; 9 nucleotides match TRBD1. Germline CDR1 SGHDT, CDR2 YYEEEE. The CDR3 is made up of 14 amino acids. With V trimmed by 5 bases and J by 11 bases, 13 bases remained unmatched. In nucleotides, the CDR3 is TGTGCCAGCAGTTACACAGGGGGCAGTGTCAAGGCTTTCTTT. Amino acid sequence: CASSYTGGSVKAFF.